A single T cell receptor (beta chain) is shown here with its context. This clonotype showed up just a few times. No cognate antigen has been identified for it. Within one base of it there is no much larger clone, and no base qualities were kept. This sample was taken from a study of T-cell reconstitution after alpha-beta-depleted transplantation in children (dated by TCRdb to the mid-2010s). For the wider study: T-cell immune reconstitution after TCRalphabeta/CD19-depleted allogeneic hematopoietic cell transplantation in children was quantitatively tracked in the study by means of TCR repertoire profiling. Broad study findings and their caveats: Apparently early alphabetaT-cell count recovery about two months after transplant reportedly relied on only several hundred rapidly expanded clones derived from non-depleted graft cells. The frequencies of hyperexpanded clones fell over the following months, and after one year, T-cell counts and TCRbeta diversity were mostly attributed to newly produced T cells. The high TCRbeta diversity at day 60 in some patients was ascribed to recipient T cells and intrathymic progenitors that had survived conditioning.

Libraries came from PCR. The sequencer listed for this sample is Illumina HiSeq 2500. TCR library preparation used molecular barcoding, with unique molecular identifiers applied to normalize quantification of the TCRbeta repertoire. TCRdb ran its own pipeline on the public reads, namely fastp trimming at Q25 and MiXCR clone calling, and kept in-frame beta chains. Rows are combined by CDR3 protein, so each entry shows the most common genes and DNA. Here the sample has around 800,000 distinct CDR3 sequences; around 15% occur a single time. Jointly, the top ten make up around 5.3% of the sample. From V the trimming removes 4 bases and from J it removes 10 bases, while the gene matches leave 12 bases of the junction unaccounted for. The CDR3 covers 15 residues, taking in both the cysteine and the phenylalanine. This entry keeps only the CDR3 DNA: 45 bases, framed from base 1. Reading the label with the study, this specimen's treatment or condition is: allogeneic hematopoietic cell transplantation with graft depleted of TCRalphabeta T cells and CD19 B cells. The children who served as transplant recipients had been given grafts of TCRalphabeta/CD19-depleted allogeneic hematopoietic cells.

The receptor was derived from a male patient aged 10 to 17 who had a stem cell transplant for acute lymphoblastic leukemia, so the T cells may come from the graft donor. Material: PBMCs, mostly from graft donor cells, obtained 360 days after TCRalphabeta/CD19-depleted stem cell transplant. The chain was built from TRBV12-3 or TRBV12-4 and TRBJ1-4, with TRBD1 identical over 7 junction bases. The DNA sequence is TGTGCCAGCAGTTGGAGGACAGGTCATATCGGAAAACTGTTTTTT. Its translation reads: CASSWRTGHIGKLFF.